This note documents a single T cell receptor (beta chain) sequence. The antigen is not known. This entry belongs to a study of T cells in Graves' hyperthyroidism and ophthalmopathy. Regions amplified from RNA transcripts were the TCR beta CDR3 regions. During a first-round RT-PCR of the TCR CDR3, the HTBI primer set was used. TCRdb re-derived calls from the multiplex PCR reads in MiXCR, one entry per CDR3 protein. The table records around 800,000 distinct CDR3 sequences, about 38% of them present only once. Study-level points and caveats: In the analysis, a 13 V-J model separated ophthalmopathy from stable hyperthyroidism. Blood samples included most of the expanded thyroid clonotypes exceeding 0.001.

Stability of Graves' hyperthyroidism was defined as absent ophthalmopathy progression within 18 months. Trimming stripped 8 bases from V and 0 bases from J, with 13 bases between. Germline CDR1 is SQVTM and CDR2 is ANQGSEA. CDR3 length: 13 residues. This sequence was found in a young man with Graves' hyperthyroidism. The sequenced sample consisted of blood. The chain couples TRBV29-1 to TRBJ1-1, with a possible D match to TRBD1 (6 bases). CDR3 nucleotide sequence: TGCAGCTTGGAAGGGGACATGAACACTGAAGCTTTCTTT. Protein sequence: CSLEGDMNTEAFF.